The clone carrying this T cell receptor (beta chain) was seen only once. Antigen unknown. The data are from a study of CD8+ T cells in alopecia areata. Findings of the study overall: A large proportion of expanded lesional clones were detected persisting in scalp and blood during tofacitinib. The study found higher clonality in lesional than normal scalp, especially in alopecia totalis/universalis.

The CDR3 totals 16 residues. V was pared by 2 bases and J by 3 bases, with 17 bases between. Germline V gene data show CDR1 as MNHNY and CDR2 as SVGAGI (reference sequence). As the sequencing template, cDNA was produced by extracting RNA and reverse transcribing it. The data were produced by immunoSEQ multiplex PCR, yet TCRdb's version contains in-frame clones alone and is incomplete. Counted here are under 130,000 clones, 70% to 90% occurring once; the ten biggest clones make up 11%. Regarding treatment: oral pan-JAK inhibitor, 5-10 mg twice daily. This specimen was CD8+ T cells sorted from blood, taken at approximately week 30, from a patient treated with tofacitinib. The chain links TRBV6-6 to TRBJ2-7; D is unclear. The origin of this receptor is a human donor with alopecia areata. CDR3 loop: CASSYEAPWADYEQYF. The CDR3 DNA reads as TGTGCCAGCAGTTACGAGGCCCCATGGGCCGACTACGAGCAGTACTTC.